One and the same sample provided the 18 T cell receptor beta chains below, sequenced in a study of blood T cell repertoires in COVID-19. Sequenced by immunoSEQ multiplex PCR; TCRdb stores in-frame clones only, minus some. The sample contains more than 95,000 clones, over 65% of which appear only once. The sequencing sample was made of peripheral blood. The receptors derive from a man between 60 and 75 years old with acute or convalescent COVID-19.

The chain joins TRBV11-3 to TRBJ2-7, with D perhaps matching TRBD2 (5 bases). Deletions cut 7 bases from V and 5 bases from J, with 18 bases between. The CDR3 sequence is 14 residues long. CDR1 and CDR2 from the germline V gene are SGHNT and YENEEA. This CDR3 is CASKLAPATNEQYV. The CDR3 DNA sequence: TGTGCCAGCAAACTCGCGCCGGCGACTAACGAGCAGTACGTC.

The chain couples TRBV14 to TRBJ2-3, with 8 nucleotides matching TRBD2. The V gene end was trimmed by 1 base and the J gene end by 5 bases; junction bases not matched to a gene: 5. The CDR3 consists of 15 residues. Germline-derived CDR1 and CDR2 are SGHDN and FVKESK. The CDR3: CASSQGGGLVDTQYF. The CDR3 region has the DNA TGTGCCAGCAGCCAAGGCGGGGGGTTGGTAGATACGCAGTATTTT.

This chain connects TRBV5-1 to TRBJ1-1; 7 positions agree with TRBD1. The CDR3 runs to 15 residues. After removal of 0 bases from V and 0 bases from J, the junction contained 2 bases not matched to a gene. Germline CDR1 reads SGHRS; CDR2 reads YFSETQ. The CDR3 protein is CASSLDTGVNTEAFF. DNA of the CDR3: TGCGCCAGCAGCTTGGATACAGGGGTGAACACTGAAGCTTTCTTT.

The J gene is TRBJ1-4, the V gene TRBV5-1, with D perhaps matching TRBD1 (6 bases). Germline loops: CDR1 SGHRS, CDR2 YFSETQ. With 3 bases removed from V and 6 bases from J, the gap between germline ends came to 12 bases. CDR3 size: 14 residues. As DNA, the CDR3 is TGCGCCAGCAGCTCGGGACACAGGGATGAAAAACTGTTTTTT. Its translation is CASSSGHRDEKLFF.

The J gene is TRBJ1-2, the V gene TRBV5-1; 12 nucleotides match TRBD1. The V gene's germline CDR1 is SGHRS and CDR2 YFSETQ. Germline trimming cut 4 bases from V and 4 bases from J; bases unmatched to any gene: 5. The CDR3 spans 15 residues. The CDR3 reads CASSQGQGALYGYTF. Here the CDR3 DNA reads TGCGCCAGCAGCCAGGGACAGGGGGCCCTCTATGGCTACACCTTC.

This sequence joins TRBV30 and TRBJ2-2; tentative D call: TRBD2 (5 bases). The V end lost 2 bases, the J end lost 5 bases, and 15 bases lay between the germline ends. This CDR3 contains 15 residues. CDR1 is GTSNPN, CDR2 SVGIG, per germline (reference sequence). CDR3 protein: CAWSLRLGETGELFF. The CDR3 region has the DNA TGTGCCTGGAGTCTTCGACTCGGGGAAACCGGGGAGCTGTTTTTT.

V and J are TRBV10-2 and TRBJ2-3; 7 bases map to TRBD2. CDR3 length: 14 amino acids. CDR1 is WSHSY, CDR2 SAAADI, per germline. V was clipped by 6 bases and J by 0 bases; unmatched bases: 3. The CDR3: CASSTAGSTDTQYF. DNA for the CDR3: TGCGCCAGCAGCACAGCGGGAAGCACAGATACGCAGTATTTT.

V is TRBV11-3 and J is TRBJ1-1; TRBD1 might be the D (6 bases). Germline CDR1 reads SGHNT; CDR2 reads YENEEA. Trimming stripped 5 bases from V and 5 bases from J, with 12 bases between. This CDR3 is built from 13 residues. The CDR3 coding sequence is TGTGCCAGCAGCGACAGGTCGTTTACTGAAGCTTTCTTT. As protein: CASSDRSFTEAFF.

The chain is built from TRBV2 and TRBJ1-5, with a weak D call TRBD1 (6 bases). This CDR3 contains 15 residues. Per germline, CDR1 SNHLY and CDR2 FYNNEI. V dropped 7 bases and J dropped 5 bases, with 18 bases sitting between them. CDR3 protein: CASNSGGGQDQPQHF. The CDR3 nucleotides read TGTGCCAGCAACTCGGGCGGGGGCCAGGATCAGCCCCAGCATTTT.

The gene calls are TRBV12-3 or TRBV12-4 and TRBJ2-7; no clear D. The CDR3 is 12 residues long. V lost 7 bases, J lost 3 bases, and 10 bases lay in between. The CDR3 sequence: CASTTHFYEQYF. CDR3 nucleotides: TGTGCCAGCACTACCCATTTCTACGAGCAGTACTTC.

The genes are TRBV15 and TRBJ2-7, with 7 bases identical to TRBD2. Germline-derived CDR1 and CDR2 are LNHNV and YYDKDF (reference sequence). V trimming: 0 bases; J trimming: 1 base; junction bases outside the gene matches: 6. This CDR3 is 16 amino acids long. The CDR3 DNA reads TGTGCCACCAGCAGAGATAGACTAGCTTTTTCCTACGAGCAGTACTTC. Translated, it gives CATSRDRLAFSYEQYF.

CDR3: CASSQQQTSYEQYF. CDR3 nucleotides: TGTGCCAGCAGTCAGCAACAGACCTCCTACGAGCAGTACTTC. The chain employs TRBV2 and TRBJ2-7; unclear D gene. V gave up 5 bases and J gave up 0 bases, with 11 bases separating them. The length of the CDR3 is 14 residues. Germline assignment: CDR1 SNHLY and CDR2 FYNNEI.

This clone was counted once. The V and J genes are TRBV13 and TRBJ2-7; D gene unclear. The CDR3 is 12 residues long. Trimming shortened V by 5 bases and J by 4 bases, and 9 bases separated the two germline ends. CDR1 and CDR2 from the germline V gene are PRHDT and FYEKMQ (reference sequence). The CDR3 loop reads CASSKIPYEQYV. DNA for the CDR3: TGTGCCAGCAGCAAAATTCCTTACGAGCAGTACGTC.

This chain connects TRBV27 to TRBJ2-7, with D perhaps matching TRBD1 (5 bases). This CDR3 comprises 14 residues. V dropped 4 bases and J dropped 2 bases, with 12 bases sitting between them. Germline V gives CDR1 MNHEY, CDR2 SMNVEV (reference sequence). The CDR3 spells CASSSYDRPYEQYF. The CDR3 region has the DNA TGTGCCAGCAGTTCCTACGACAGACCCTACGAGCAGTACTTC.

The V and J genes are TRBV5-5 and TRBJ2-2, with 11 bases that match TRBD2. Germline V lookup: CDR1 SGHKS, CDR2 YYEKEE (reference sequence). This CDR3 region has 14 residues. J was trimmed by 7 bases and V by 1 base; bases with no gene match: 0. This chain's CDR3 is CASSLTSGSGELFF. The CDR3 nucleotides read TGTGCCAGCAGCTTGACTAGCGGGAGCGGGGAGCTGTTTTTT.

This chain joins TRBV15 and TRBJ2-3, with TRBD2 matching 9 bases. The germline gives CDR1 LNHNV, CDR2 YYDKDF (reference sequence). This CDR3 comprises 19 residues. V was clipped by 0 bases and J by 5 bases; unmatched bases: 15. The chain's CDR3 is CATSRDQKAKREDRDTQYF. CDR3 bases: TGTGCCACCAGCAGAGATCAGAAGGCTAAGCGGGAGGATCGAGATACGCAGTATTTT. Filled out from reference TRBV15 and TRBJ2-3, the complete variable domain reads DAMVIQNPRYQVTQFGKPVTLSCSQTLNHNVMYWYQQKSSQAPKLLFHYYDKDFNNEADTPDNFQSRRPNTSFCFLDIRSPGLGDTAMYLCATSRDQKAKREDRDTQYFGPGTRLTVL.

The chain combines TRBV5-1 with TRBJ2-2; 9 bases are a match to TRBD1. J was trimmed by 4 bases and V by 2 bases; bases with no gene match: 3. This CDR3 has 15 amino acids. Germline values: CDR1 SGHRS, CDR2 YFSETQ. This CDR3 reads CASSFRQGGTGELFF. CDR3 bases: TGCGCCAGCAGCTTCAGACAGGGGGGCACCGGGGAGCTGTTTTTT.

This clone was picked up many times. The chain joins TRBV29-1 to TRBJ2-5, with D perhaps matching TRBD2 (5 bases). V was pared by 4 bases and J by 5 bases, with 11 bases between. In germline, CDR1 is SQVTM, CDR2 ANQGSEA. The CDR3 totals 12 residues. CDR3 coding DNA: TGCAGCGTTGTCCCGGACTCGGAGACCCAGTACTTC. This gives the protein CSVVPDSETQYF.